Listed below are T cell receptor beta chains from one sample, sequenced in a study of blood T cell repertoires in COVID-19. Here immunoSEQ multiplex PCR was the method, and the copy in TCRdb shows in-frame clones only, minus some. The sample records tens of thousands of clones, around 89% being singletons. Sequencing used peripheral blood. The receptors derive from an elderly man with acute or convalescent COVID-19. Both conserved end residues are part of each CDR3. Each record gives: D gene, V gene, clone size, J gene, CDR3 DNA, CDR3 protein. A D gene is named only where the DNA matches it firmly. Not every row has a clone size; where given, it reads once, few, many or a size class.

>TRBD2|TRBV7-9|-|TRBJ2-1
TGTGCCAGCAGCTTAGGCGGCCTTAGCGGGGGGAGCTCCTACAATGAGCAGTTCTTC
CASSLGGLSGGSSYNEQFF
>TRBD1|TRBV3-1/TRBV3-2|-|TRBJ1-4
TGTGCCAGCAGCCAAAGACAGGGAGGCGAAAAACTGTTTTTT
CASSQRQGGEKLFF
>-|TRBV19|-|TRBJ2-3
TGTGCCAGTAGTATAAAAACCGGGGGAAGAGATACGCAGTATTTT
CASSIKTGGRDTQYF
>TRBD1|TRBV3-1/TRBV3-2|-|TRBJ1-6
TGTGCCAGCAGCCAAGAGGGACAGTTGGGGTCACCCCTCCACTTT
CASSQEGQLGSPLHF
>TRBD1|TRBV5-1|-|TRBJ1-2
TGCGCCAGCAGCCCCCAACAGGGGGCCTATGGCTACACCTTC
CASSPQQGAYGYTF
>-|TRBV18|-|TRBJ2-5
TGTGCCAGCTCACCTCTAGGGGGTAACCGGGAGACCCAGTACTTC
CASSPLGGNRETQYF
>-|TRBV19|-|TRBJ2-3
TGTGCCAGTAGTATCCCCGGACGGGGTAGCACAGATACGCAGTATTTT
CASSIPGRGSTDTQYF
>TRBD1|TRBV5-1|-|TRBJ2-7
TGCGCCAGCAGCTTGGGACAGGGGGTGTACGAGCAGTACTTC
CASSLGQGVYEQYF
>TRBD1|TRBV5-6|-|TRBJ1-1
TGTGCCAGCAGCGGGACAGGTTCTGGCACTGAAGCTTTCTTT
CASSGTGSGTEAFF
>TRBD1|TRBV5-1|-|TRBJ2-7
TGCGCCAGTTGCCGGGACAGGGTCAGCGAGCAGTACTTC
CASCRDRVSEQYF
>-|TRBV3-1/TRBV3-2|-|TRBJ2-4
TGTGCCAGCAGCCAAGACTCGGACATTCAGTACTTC
CASSQDSDIQYF
>TRBD1|TRBV19|-|TRBJ1-3
TGTGCCGCCGACAGGGGACGGGCTGGAAACACCATATATTTT
CAADRGRAGNTIYF
>TRBD2|TRBV12-3/TRBV12-4|once|TRBJ2-1
TGTGCCAGCAGTTTAGCGCGGGGGGTTGAGCAGTTCTTC
CASSLARGVEQFF
>TRBD1|TRBV5-6|-|TRBJ1-3
TGTGCCAGCAGCTTATTTGACAGGGTCTCTGGAAACACCATATATTTT
CASSLFDRVSGNTIYF
>TRBD1|TRBV7-8|-|TRBJ2-2
TGTGCCAGCAGCGCCAGACAGGGGTGGGGGAACACCGGGGAGCTGTTTTTT
CASSARQGWGNTGELFF
>-|TRBV9|-|TRBJ2-1
TGTGCCAGCAGCGTTGACACCTACAATGAGCAGTTCTTC
CASSVDTYNEQFF
>TRBD1|TRBV5-4|-|TRBJ1-4
TGTGCCAGCAGCTTAGGGACAGCAACTAATGAAAAACTGTTTTTT
CASSLGTATNEKLFF
>-|TRBV28|-|TRBJ1-2
TGTGCCAGCAGACTCCAAGGCGGCTATGGCTACACCTTC
CASRLQGGYGYTF
>TRBD2|TRBV28|-|TRBJ2-5
TGTGCCAGCAGTCCGGGAGGAGGGGAGACCCAGTACTTC
CASSPGGGETQYF
>TRBD2|TRBV7-9|-|TRBJ2-1
TGTGCCAGCAGCGGGGATTTAGCGGGGGCGGGATACAATGAGCAGTTCTTC
CASSGDLAGAGYNEQFF
>-|TRBV11-2|once|TRBJ2-7
TGTGCCAGCAGCTTTGGCCAGGGGACCTACGAGCAGTACTTC
CASSFGQGTYEQYF
>-|TRBV19|-|TRBJ2-4
TGTGCCAGTAGTCAAGGTGGAGGCAAAAACATTCAGTACTTC
CASSQGGGKNIQYF
>-|TRBV18|-|TRBJ2-2
TGTGCCAGCTCACCACCGATGCAGGGGTCCGGGGAGCTGTTTTTT
CASSPPMQGSGELFF
>TRBD1|TRBV5-1|-|TRBJ1-1
TGCGCCAGCAGCCTCAGGGGGGACACTGAAGCTTTCTTT
CASSLRGDTEAFF
>TRBD1|TRBV5-6|once|TRBJ1-6
TGTGCCAGCAGCGGACAGGGTTCGAATAATTCACCCCTCCACTTT
CASSGQGSNNSPLHF
>-|TRBV6-5|-|TRBJ2-7
TGTGCCAGCAGGAGGGGGGAGGGAACCTCCTACGAGCAGTACTTC
CASRRGEGTSYEQYF
>TRBD1|TRBV19|once|TRBJ1-3
TGTGCCAGTAGTAAGACAGGGACCTCTGGAAACACCATATATTTT
CASSKTGTSGNTIYF
>TRBD1|TRBV7-2|-|TRBJ1-2
TGTGCCAGCAGCTTAGGCGACTTGGAGACAGGGGGTGGGAGCTACACCTTC
CASSLGDLETGGGSYTF
>-|TRBV19|-|TRBJ2-6
TGTGCCAGTATGTCGAGCTCTGGGGCCAACGTCCTGACTTTC
CASMSSSGANVLTF
>-|TRBV7-2|few|TRBJ2-6
TGTGCCAGCAGCAAGACAGGCTCTGGGGCCAACGTCCTGACTTTC
CASSKTGSGANVLTF
>-|TRBV7-9|few|TRBJ1-5
TGTGCCAGCAGCTTGACAGTAAATCAGCCCCAGCATTTT
CASSLTVNQPQHF